The present T cell receptor beta chain was sequenced within a study of blood T cell repertoires in COVID-19. Study information: Sources were T cells, B-cell-depleted T cells, or PBMCs; the material itself was cDNA or gDNA.

The germline V gene has CDR1 SGHDN and CDR2 FVKESK. Trimming removed 3 bases from V and 0 bases from J; junction bases left unmatched: 8. The CDR3 contains 17 residues. Per the study methods: Researchers report that nucleated cell counts were estimated from reference gene primer amplification. The assay was immunoSEQ multiplex PCR, and TCRdb's table has in-frame clones only and misses some. From that table come the V and J calls and clone size; the DNA was used to work out D and trimming. The sample yields approximately 110,000 clones, 75% to 85% seen once. Sequencing used peripheral blood. The origin of this receptor is a woman between 65 and 79 years old with acute or convalescent COVID-19. The chain recombines TRBV14 with TRBJ2-1; TRBD2 agrees at 7 bases. CDR3 sequence (DNA): TGTGCCAGCAGCCATCCCATAGCGGGTAGCTCCTACAATGAGCAGTTCTTC. This codes for CASSHPIAGSSYNEQFF.